The rows below give T cell receptor beta chains drawn from one sample of a study of T cell changes during pregnancy in multiple sclerosis. The repertoire was sequenced with immunoSEQ multiplex PCR; TCRdb's copy has only in-frame clones and lacks some. The sample holds roughly 86,000 clones, 85% to 95% seen once. The specimen comprised peripheral blood, sampled in the first trimester of pregnancy. These TCRs come from a female donor with multiple sclerosis, enrolled in a pregnancy study. The CDR3 runs from the conserved cysteine through the conserved F or W. Each record gives: clone size, V gene, D gene, J gene, CDR3 protein, CDR3 DNA. A D gene is named only where the DNA matches it firmly. Part of the rows lack a size; the others show once, few, many or a class for expanded clones.

once	TRBV27	TRBD1	TRBJ1-2	CASSGAGTGTYGYTF	TGTGCCAGCAGTGGGGCCGGGACAGGGACCTATGGCTACACCTTC
NA	TRBV2	NA	TRBJ2-7	CASRLLLGRTGSYEQYF	TGTGCCAGCAGGCTCCTGCTCGGGAGGACAGGGTCTTACGAGCAGTACTTC
once	TRBV7-8	TRBD2	TRBJ2-3	CASSLLGTTTDTQYF	TGTGCCAGCAGCTTACTCGGGACTACCACAGATACGCAGTATTTT
NA	TRBV6-5	TRBD2	TRBJ2-1	CASSPDTSGGNEQFF	TGTGCCAGCAGCCCCGACACTAGCGGGGGGAATGAGCAGTTCTTC
NA	TRBV6-1	TRBD2	TRBJ2-1	CASSERGYGSSGTGQDHEQFF	TGTGCCAGCAGTGAAAGGGGGTACGGGTCTAGCGGGACGGGTCAGGATCATGAGCAGTTCTTC
NA	TRBV5-8	TRBD1	TRBJ2-1	CASSPWTGRSYNEQFF	TGTGCCAGCAGCCCTTGGACAGGGAGGTCGTACAATGAGCAGTTCTTC
NA	TRBV19	NA	TRBJ2-5	CASSISPGMETQYF	TGTGCCAGTAGTATTAGTCCGGGAATGGAGACCCAGTACTTC
NA	TRBV6-5	TRBD1	TRBJ1-1	CASSYSGGGNTEAFF	TGTGCCAGCAGTTATTCTGGAGGGGGCAACACTGAAGCTTTCTTT
NA	TRBV9	NA	TRBJ2-3	CASSVSIQATSRDTQYF	TGTGCCAGCAGCGTCTCGATACAGGCTACCTCCAGAGATACGCAGTATTTT
NA	TRBV11-2	TRBD2	TRBJ2-7	CASSPRLAGRRLIGEQYF	TGTGCCAGCAGCCCCCGGCTAGCGGGACGCCGTCTAATCGGAGAGCAGTACTTC
NA	TRBV6-5	TRBD1	TRBJ1-1	CASSPPGQRNTEAFF	TGTGCCAGCAGTCCTCCGGGACAGAGGAACACTGAAGCTTTCTTT
NA	TRBV9	NA	TRBJ1-2	CASSSDPNYGYTF	TGTGCCAGCAGCTCAGATCCTAACTATGGCTACACCTTC
NA	TRBV18	TRBD1	TRBJ1-3	CASSPFGTGGRFGNTIYF	TGTGCCAGCTCACCTTTCGGGACAGGGGGCAGATTTGGAAACACCATATATTTT
NA	TRBV7-8	NA	TRBJ2-1	CASSLFIGNREQFF	TGTGCCAGCAGCTTATTTATTGGGAACAGGGAGCAGTTCTTC
NA	TRBV2	NA	TRBJ1-5	CASSLLRPSNQPQHF	TGTGCCAGTTCACTCCTTCGCCCGAGCAATCAGCCCCAGCATTTT
NA	TRBV27	TRBD1	TRBJ2-3	CASSLKYGARQGDTQYF	TGTGCCAGCAGTTTAAAGTATGGGGCGAGACAGGGAGATACGCAGTATTTT
NA	TRBV10-3	TRBD1	TRBJ2-3	CAISPTGAYTQYF	TGTGCCATCAGTCCTACAGGGGCCTATACGCAGTATTTT
few	TRBV29-1	NA	TRBJ2-5	CSAPTGMETQYF	TGCAGCGCCCCCACAGGGATGGAGACCCAGTACTTC
many	TRBV27	TRBD1	TRBJ1-4	CASSPLDRGNEKLFF	TGTGCCAGCAGTCCGCTGGACAGGGGTAATGAAAAACTGTTTTTT
NA	TRBV5-6	NA	TRBJ1-1	CASRMDGTRGTEAFF	TGTGCCAGCAGAATGGACGGGACTCGAGGGACTGAAGCTTTCTTT
NA	TRBV6-5	NA	TRBJ1-1	CASSRGQSLEAFF	TGTGCCAGCAGTCGCGGACAATCCCTTGAAGCTTTCTTT
NA	TRBV25-1	TRBD2	TRBJ2-1	CASSGIVGLAGDHEQFF	TGTGCCAGCAGTGGAATAGTGGGACTAGCGGGAGATCATGAGCAGTTCTTC
NA	TRBV7-9	TRBD2	TRBJ2-7	CASSPPGLEGSYEQYF	TGTGCCAGCAGCCCCCCCGGACTAGAAGGCTCCTACGAGCAGTACTTC
NA	TRBV7-8	NA	TRBJ1-3	CASSYTGILSGNTIYF	TGTGCCAGCAGCTATACCGGGATCCTCTCTGGAAACACCATATATTTT
NA	TRBV7-8	NA	TRBJ2-1	CATTERGGYNEQFF	TGTGCCACCACGGAGAGGGGAGGCTACAATGAGCAGTTCTTC
NA	TRBV2	NA	TRBJ2-7	CASRDRGKDEQYF	TGTGCCAGCAGGGACCGGGGTAAGGACGAGCAGTACTTC
NA	TRBV19	TRBD1	TRBJ2-4	CASSDRAGKNIQYF	TGTGCCAGTAGTGACAGGGCTGGCAAAAACATTCAGTACTTC
NA	TRBV27	NA	TRBJ2-7	CASSLFRGHYEQYF	TGTGCCAGCAGTTTATTCAGGGGACACTACGAGCAGTACTTC
once	TRBV19	NA	TRBJ1-3	CASKPWGVSGNTIYF	TGTGCCAGTAAACCTTGGGGGGTTTCTGGAAACACCATATATTTT
NA	TRBV28	TRBD1	TRBJ1-5	CASSSGGVNQPQHF	TGTGCCAGCAGTTCAGGGGGTGTTAACCAGCCCCAGCATTTT
NA	TRBV13	TRBD2	TRBJ2-3	CASSSGTELSGSVGRTQYF	TGTGCCAGCAGCTCCGGTACGGAACTTAGCGGGAGCGTGGGCCGTACGCAGTATTTT
NA	TRBV21-1	NA	TRBJ1-2	CASSKGQINTYGYTF	TGTGCCAGCAGCAAGGGACAGATTAATACCTATGGCTACACCTTC
once	TRBV13	NA	TRBJ2-1	CASSPFSRDEQFF	TGTGCCAGCAGCCCCTTTTCCCGTGATGAGCAGTTCTTC
NA	TRBV7-8	TRBD1	TRBJ1-4	CASSLVGTVATNEKLFF	TGTGCCAGCAGCTTAGTGGGGACAGTTGCAACTAATGAAAAACTGTTTTTT
few	TRBV9	NA	TRBJ1-3	CASSVGPGSGNTIYF	TGTGCCAGCAGCGTAGGCCCGGGCTCTGGAAACACCATATATTTT
NA	TRBV29-1	NA	TRBJ1-2	CSVDSGESFGYTF	TGCAGCGTTGATTCGGGGGAGAGCTTTGGCTACACCTTC
NA	TRBV4-3	TRBD2	TRBJ2-7	CASSQNSGVVYEQYF	TGCGCCAGCAGCCAAAATAGCGGGGTGGTCTACGAGCAGTACTTC
NA	TRBV4-1	NA	TRBJ1-2	CASSRGGEYGYTF	TGCGCCAGCAGCCGAGGGGGTGAATATGGCTACACCTTC
NA	TRBV7-6	NA	TRBJ2-2	CASSSHSYRAGELFF	TGTGCCAGCAGCTCACATTCCTACAGGGCCGGGGAGCTGTTTTTT
NA	TRBV6-5	TRBD2	TRBJ2-7	CASSYRLAGDRYEQYF	TGTGCCAGCAGTTACAGACTAGCGGGAGATAGGTACGAGCAGTACTTC
NA	TRBV5-5	TRBD1	TRBJ2-7	CASSLKQGAAGEQYF	TGTGCCAGCAGCTTAAAACAGGGGGCCGCCGGAGAGCAGTACTTC
NA	TRBV7-6	NA	TRBJ2-7	CASSSLEGLPTDVHEQYF	TGTGCCAGCAGCTCCCTTGAGGGACTCCCGACCGACGTCCACGAGCAGTACTTC
NA	TRBV5-1	NA	TRBJ2-1	CASSLVFGDEQFF	TGCGCCAGCAGCTTGGTGTTCGGGGATGAGCAGTTCTTC
once	TRBV2	NA	TRBJ2-7	CASSRDTLGEQYF	TGTGCCAGCAGCCGGGACACTCTGGGCGAGCAGTACTTC
NA	TRBV9	NA	TRBJ1-1	CASSVAGRDNMNTEAFF	TGTGCCAGCAGCGTAGCCGGGCGGGATAACATGAACACTGAAGCTTTCTTT
NA	TRBV2	TRBD1	TRBJ1-1	CASSIQGLAGAFF	TGTGCCAGCAGTATACAGGGGCTTGCTGGAGCTTTCTTT
medium-sized	TRBV30	TRBD2	TRBJ2-3	CAWSIGIQREVGTDTQYF	TGTGCCTGGAGTATCGGTATCCAGCGGGAGGTAGGAACAGATACGCAGTATTTT